This T cell receptor (beta chain) was recovered during a study of low-dose radiotherapy and immunotherapy resistance in tumors (dated by TCRdb to the early 2020s). Describing the broader study: Cohort 1 received 0.5 Gy per fraction every 2 weeks, with a prescribed total PTV dose of 6.5 Gy. Cyclophosphamide 200 mg/m2 was given intravenously every two weeks, one day before each radiation and immunotherapy administration. Cohort 2 received 1 Gy per fraction every two weeks, with a total of 13 Gy over 26 weeks. Patients were given nivolumab as a 240 mg flat dose every two weeks and ipilimumab at 1 mg/kg every six weeks, with both drugs delivered intravenously. Eight patients were included in the translational analysis, namely three from the first dose cohort plus the first five from the second dose cohort. Aspirin 300 mg was taken orally once daily by patients for four cycles, starting on cycle 1 day 1. The trial did not randomize participants into treatment groups.

Donors were enrolled in RACIN, a single-arm phase I dose-escalation trial in which nivolumab, ipilimumab, aspirin, low-dose cyclophosphamide and low-dose radiotherapy were combined. Patients were eligible if they had advanced solid tumors that were TIL-negative. Superscript III and a set of TRAV- and TRBV-specific primers were used to synthesize first-strand cDNA, so that both TCRalpha and TCRbeta chains were covered. TCRs were amplified for about 18 PCR cycles with Phusion, using a constant-region primer paired with the adapter attached to the V primers. The isolated mRNA was amplified using the MessageAmp II aRNA Amplification Kit, with in vitro transcription performed for about 15 hours at 37 degrees C. The Dynabeads mRNA DIRECT Purification Kit was used to isolate the mRNA for TCR sequencing. Indexed Illumina adapters were added in a second Phusion PCR of 20 to 25 cycles, and the PCR products were purified with AMPure XP beads. The original pipeline was this. Custom Perl scripts were used to pool TCR sequences that encoded the same protein, to remove out-of-frame sequences, and to calculate the abundance of each clonotype. Any TCR sequence backed by just one read was left out of the analysis. Among the metrics used to describe the repertoires were Shannon entropy, Gini index, clonality, richness, and the frequency of TCRs shared between repertoires. TCRdb reworked the public reads: Q25 trimming with fastp, MiXCR clone assembly, productive beta chains retained. Rows matching on CDR3 protein sequence are summarized as one entry with the most common DNA and genes. The V and J calls and clone size come from TCRdb's table, not from the authors' own analysis. The sample table holds roughly 9,500 distinct CDR3 sequences, of which almost 70% were seen once. The top ten clones comprise around 6.5% of the sample.

Concerning this clonotype: It lacks a known antigen. Per-nucleotide qualities are absent, and no much larger clonotype sits a single base away.

The CDR3, cysteine through phenylalanine, is 13 amino acids long. Just CDR3 DNA is preserved here, 39 bases in frame from base 1. The germline V gene encodes CDR1 MGHRA and CDR2 YSYEKL. Trimming takes 1 base from V and 7 bases from J, and the germline ends sit 10 bases apart. The chain employs TRBV4-1 and TRBJ1-1; possibly the D gene is TRBD1, per 6 matching bases. The source is a human donor with advanced metastatic prostate, ovarian, gallbladder or colorectal cancer (not recorded which). This table probably holds off-target reads from a library built for another chain. The CDR3 protein is CASSQGGGLEAFF. The nucleotide sequence reads TGCGCCAGCAGCCAAGGCGGGGGGCTTGAAGCTTTCTTT.